The 30 T cell receptor beta chains listed next were all sequenced from one sample in a study of cytomegalovirus exposure and HLA in healthy donors (dated by TCRdb to the late 2010s). Receptor amplification or capture employed the immunoSEQ multiplex PCR assay. For the multiplex PCR, a mixture combining 60 forward primers for TCR Vbeta segments and 13 reverse primers for TCR Jbeta segments was used. TCRdb's version of the immuneACCESS table is confined to in-frame rearrangements and falls short of the full clone set. An unresolved V gene accounts for under half of the shortfall where checked; the remainder is of unknown origin. In this sample the table shows 150,000 to 200,000 clones, 65% to 80% of which occur a single time. The leading ten clones occupy around 2% of the sample. The sample consisted of PBMCs. These receptors all come from a female donor in good health and CMV-seronegative.

This clone has more than one count but fewer than ten. V and J are TRBV7-9 and TRBJ2-7, with 9 bases that match TRBD1. Germline CDR1 SEHNR, CDR2 FQNEAQ (reference sequence). With V trimmed by 7 bases and J by 4 bases, 8 bases remained unmatched. CDR3 length: 14 residues. CDR3 amino acids: CASTTGTGKYEQYF. CDR3 sequence (DNA): TGTGCCAGCACCACCGGGACAGGGAAGTACGAGCAGTACTTC.

The chain couples TRBV5-1 to TRBJ2-7; no firm D call. The CDR3 loop spans 14 amino acids. Trimming took off 1 base at V and 2 bases at J, with 10 bases between the two ends. Germline loops: CDR1 SGHRS, CDR2 YFSETQ. The CDR3 DNA reads as TGCGCCAGCAGCTTGAACAGTGAAGCCTACGAGCAGTACTTC. This gives the protein CASSLNSEAYEQYF.

The chain links TRBV7-2 to TRBJ2-2; D may be TRBD2 (5 bases). Germline assignment: CDR1 SGHTA and CDR2 FQGNSA. Trimming removed 6 bases from V and 2 bases from J, with 10 bases in between. The CDR3 has 14 amino acids. The CDR3 nucleotides read TGTGCCAGCAGACTCGGACTCAACACCGGGGAGCTGTTTTTT. It encodes CASRLGLNTGELFF. The whole variable domain, filled in from reference TRBV7-2 and TRBJ2-2, reads GAGVSQSPSNKVTEKGKDVELRCDPISGHTALYWYRQSLGQGLEFLIYFQGNSAPDKSGLPSDRFSAERTGGSVSTLTIQRTQQEDSAVYLCASRLGLNTGELFFGEGSRLTVL.

The chain carries TRBV6-4 and TRBJ1-6, with 10 bases that match TRBD1. The junction had 5 bases not matched to a gene; V was cut back by 5 bases and J by 10 bases. Germline values: CDR1 MRHNA, CDR2 SNTAGT. The CDR3 spans 14 residues. In DNA, the CDR3 is TGTGCCAGCAGTTCCGGGACAGGGGAGTCACCCCTCCACTTT. Protein product: CASSSGTGESPLHF.

The V gene is TRBV30, the J gene TRBJ2-7, with D possibly TRBD2 on 5 matching bases. In germline, CDR1 is GTSNPN, CDR2 SVGIG (reference sequence). V dropped 7 bases and J dropped 0 bases, with 19 bases sitting between them. The CDR3 is made up of 15 amino acids. The CDR3 sequence: CALREREPSSYEQYF. DNA of the CDR3: TGTGCCTTACGCGAGAGGGAACCCAGCTCCTACGAGCAGTACTTC.

Sample share makes this clone medium-sized (0.01 to 0.1%). The V gene is TRBV9, the J gene TRBJ2-1; 7 nucleotides align to TRBD2. Trimming removed 4 bases from V and 1 base from J; junction bases left unmatched: 5. CDR1 SGDLS and CDR2 YYNGEE come from the germline V gene. The CDR3 runs 15 residues. DNA of the CDR3: TGTGCCAGCAGCCCCCGTAGCGGGTCCTACAATGAGCAGTTCTTC. Protein sequence: CASSPRSGSYNEQFF.

The chain is built from TRBV29-1 and TRBJ1-4, with TRBD1 matching over 9 bases. The junction had 3 bases not matched to a gene; V was cut back by 0 bases and J by 7 bases. The germline CDR1 and CDR2 sequences are SQVTM and ANQGSEA. CDR3 length: 14 amino acids. In nucleotides, the CDR3 is TGCAGCGTTGAAGATACAGGGGGCCCTGAAAAACTGTTTTTT. This gives the protein CSVEDTGGPEKLFF. Drawing the rest from reference TRBV29-1 and TRBJ1-4, the complete variable domain is SAVISQKPSRDICQRGTSLTIQCQVDSQVTMMFWYRQQPGQSLTLIATANQGSEATYESGFVIDKFPISRPNLTFSTLTVSNMSPEDSSIYLCSVEDTGGPEKLFFGSGTQLSVL.

This chain links TRBV19 with TRBJ1-2, with D uncertain. Trimming stripped 3 bases from V and 8 bases from J, with 13 bases between. There are 13 residues in the CDR3. Germline-derived CDR1 and CDR2 are LNHDA and SQIVND (reference sequence). The CDR3 loop reads CASSIGAAGGYTF. The CDR3 DNA reads as TGTGCCAGTAGTATCGGTGCCGCCGGGGGCTACACCTTC. The full variable domain, with the rest looked up from reference TRBV19 and TRBJ1-2, is DGGITQSPKYLFRKEGQNVTLSCEQNLNHDAMYWYRQDPGQGLRLIYYSQIVNDFQKGDIAEGYSVSREKKESFPLTVTSAQKNPTAFYLCASSIGAAGGYTFGSGTRLTVV.

The chain couples TRBV11-2 to TRBJ1-6; 7 nucleotides align to TRBD1. The germline CDR1 and CDR2 sequences are SGHAT and FQNNGV. With 4 bases clipped from V and 15 bases from J, the junction kept 12 bases outside the gene matches. This CDR3 spans 14 amino acids. This CDR3 is CASSSHRQGSLLHF. The CDR3 DNA sequence: TGTGCCAGCAGCTCCCACAGACAGGGAAGTCTCCTCCACTTT.

This clone was recorded once. This chain joins TRBV11-2 and TRBJ2-7; 11 bases are a match to TRBD1. CDR3 size: 16 residues. The J segment lost 7 bases and the V segment lost 1 base, leaving 9 bases of the junction unmatched. CDR1 and CDR2 from the germline V gene are SGHAT and FQNNGV. CDR3 residues: CASSLADRGLSGEQYF. CDR3 nucleotides: TGTGCCAGCAGCTTAGCGGACAGGGGGCTATCAGGGGAGCAGTACTTC.

The rearrangement uses TRBV30 and TRBJ1-1; maybe TRBD1 (6 bases). The germline V and J ends were trimmed by 1 base and 8 bases, with 11 bases remaining between them. Germline V gene lookup returns CDR1 GTSNPN and CDR2 SVGIG (reference sequence). The CDR3 consists of 12 residues. The chain's CDR3 is CAWSDSGAEAFF. The DNA of the CDR3 is TGTGCCTGGAGTGATTCAGGGGCCGAAGCTTTCTTT.

This chain uses TRBV7-2 with TRBJ1-2; tentative D call: TRBD1 (6 bases). V lost 5 bases and J lost 4, with 17 bases in between. Germline lookup yields CDR1 SGHTA and CDR2 FQGNSA. This CDR3 region has 15 residues. The CDR3 loop is CASSMPGEGGYGYTF. DNA for the CDR3: TGTGCCAGCAGCATGCCAGGGGAGGGCGGCTATGGCTACACCTTC.

The genes are TRBV9 and TRBJ2-5, with 8 bases matching TRBD2. This CDR3 has 15 amino acids. Germline-derived CDR1 and CDR2 are SGDLS and YYNGEE. The V gene end was trimmed by 4 bases and the J gene end by 5 bases; junction bases not matched to a gene: 10. In DNA form, the CDR3 reads TGTGCCAGCAGCCTCTCCGGGGGGGCCTTTGAGACCCAGTACTTC. Protein: CASSLSGGAFETQYF.

In DNA form, the CDR3 reads TGTGCCAGCAGCTTACAACAGGGCGGGGGCTACACCTTC. Amino acid sequence: CASSLQQGGGYTF. The genes are TRBV7-9 and TRBJ1-2; D is possibly TRBD1 (6 bases). In germline, CDR1 is SEHNR, CDR2 FQNEAQ (reference sequence). V was trimmed by 2 bases and J by 8 bases, leaving 12 bases between them. The CDR3 has 13 residues.

This clone was observed a handful of times. V usage is TRBV7-3 and J usage is TRBJ2-7, with a weak D call TRBD2 (5 bases). Between the trimmed V and J ends, which lost 5 bases and 1 base, there was a span of 6 bases. The CDR3 loop spans 12 amino acids. Looked up from germline, CDR1 is SGHTA and CDR2 is FQGTGA. The CDR3 DNA reads TGTGCCAGCAGCCGGGGATCCTACGAGCAGTACTTC. It specifies CASSRGSYEQYF.

This sequence joins TRBV29-1 and TRBJ1-1; 9 bases are shared with TRBD1. With V trimmed by 7 bases and J by 4 bases, 7 bases remained unmatched. The CDR3 runs 13 residues. Germline V gene lookup returns CDR1 SQVTM and CDR2 ANQGSEA. CDR3 sequence: CSDRWGQGTEAFF. In nucleotides, the CDR3 is TGCAGCGATAGATGGGGACAGGGCACTGAAGCTTTCTTT.

V gene TRBV29-1 combines with J gene TRBJ1-2; TRBD1 agrees at 10 bases. This CDR3 spans 15 amino acids. Trimming took 2 bases from V and 7 from J; bases not matched to a gene: 10. Germline assignment: CDR1 SQVTM and CDR2 ANQGSEA. The CDR3 sequence: CSVEPRQGARGGYTF. CDR3 in DNA: TGCAGCGTTGAACCTCGACAGGGGGCGCGGGGTGGCTACACCTTC.

The V and J genes are TRBV6-1 and TRBJ1-1, with D perhaps TRBD1 (6 bases). The V end was cut by 2 bases, the J end by 10 bases, with 17 bases between. CDR1 and CDR2 (germline): MNHNS, SASEGT. The CDR3 consists of 14 residues. The CDR3: CASSETYAQGRAFF. The CDR3 nucleotides read TGTGCCAGCAGTGAAACCTACGCACAGGGCCGAGCTTTCTTT.

The gene calls are TRBV27 and TRBJ1-2; 10 nucleotides match TRBD1. Germline V gives CDR1 MNHEY, CDR2 SMNVEV (reference sequence). The CDR3 length is 15 residues. Trimming removed 6 bases from V and 2 bases from J; junction bases left unmatched: 6. The CDR3 loop reads CASREGTGANYGYTF. CDR3 sequence (DNA): TGTGCCAGCAGGGAAGGGACAGGGGCCAACTATGGCTACACCTTC.

CDR3 bases: TGTGCCAGCAGCCCTCTGGCGGGGTCCTACAATGAGCAGTTCTTC. It is translated as CASSPLAGSYNEQFF. The chain combines TRBV7-2 with TRBJ2-1; D is possibly TRBD2 (6 bases). The germline CDR1 and CDR2 sequences are SGHTA and FQGNSA. Trimming pared 5 bases from V and 1 base from J, leaving 12 bases between. The CDR3 has 15 amino acids.

This clone was found a few times. Different DNA sequences within this sample yield the same CDR3. V and J are TRBV5-1 and TRBJ2-2, with a weak D call TRBD2 (6 bases). The germline V gene encodes CDR1 SGHRS and CDR2 YFSETQ. CDR3 length: 15 residues. The germline V and J ends were trimmed by 3 bases and 5 bases, with 14 bases remaining between them. This chain's CDR3 is CASSSGTLETGELFF. CDR3 nucleotide sequence: TGCGCCAGCAGCTCCGGGACTCTGGAAACCGGGGAGCTGTTTTTT.

The chain joins TRBV19 to TRBJ1-1; D is ambiguous. This CDR3 is built from 15 residues. CDR1 is LNHDA, CDR2 SQIVND, per germline (reference sequence). V lost 5 bases to trimming and J lost 5 bases, with 18 bases between them. The CDR3 here is CASSLPTGVGTEAFF. The CDR3 DNA reads as TGTGCCAGTAGTCTCCCGACGGGAGTAGGGACTGAAGCTTTCTTT.

The chain recombines TRBV5-6 with TRBJ2-1, with 10 bases that match TRBD1. J lost 6 bases, V lost 3 bases, and 3 bases had no gene match. The CDR3 loop spans 14 amino acids. Germline V gives CDR1 SGHDT, CDR2 YYEEEE. The CDR3 is CASSWDRGGNEQFF. The DNA of the CDR3 is TGTGCCAGCAGCTGGGACAGGGGAGGCAATGAGCAGTTCTTC. Using reference TRBV5-6 and TRBJ2-1 for the parts outside the CDR3, the full variable domain is DAGVTQSPTHLIKTRGQQVTLRCSPKSGHDTVSWYQQALGQGPQFIFQYYEEEERQRGNFPDRFSGHQFPNYSSELNVNALLLGDSALYLCASSWDRGGNEQFFGPGTRLTVL.

In its sample, this clone was seen once. The chain combines TRBV4-2 with TRBJ2-7; D gene uncertain. Germline V CDR1 and CDR2: LGHNA, YNFKEQ. V was pared by 0 bases and J by 0 bases, with 12 bases between. The CDR3 extends over 16 amino acids. The CDR3 DNA reads as TGTGCCAGCAGCCAAGAGGGCACTTCGAGCTCCTACGAGCAGTACTTC. It translates to CASSQEGTSSSYEQYF.

The chain has TRBV5-1 and TRBJ1-2, with 7 bases fitting TRBD1. The CDR3 consists of 15 residues. Germline values: CDR1 SGHRS, CDR2 YFSETQ. Trimming cost V 0 bases and J 4 bases; bases outside gene matches: 6. CDR3 sequence: CASSLEQGTGYGYTF. As DNA, the CDR3 is TGCGCCAGCAGCTTGGAACAGGGGACCGGCTATGGCTACACCTTC.

V is TRBV18 and J is TRBJ2-7; no clear D gene. Trimming took 3 bases from V and 2 from J, leaving 5 bases between them. CDR3 length: 12 residues. Germline CDR1 KGHSH, CDR2 LQKENI. The CDR3 protein is CASSPATYEQYF. Written as DNA, the CDR3 is TGTGCCAGCTCACCGGCCACCTACGAGCAGTACTTC.

This clone was seen at least ten times. The J gene is TRBJ2-3, the V gene TRBV6-4; D gene ambiguous. Per germline, CDR1 MRHNA and CDR2 SNTAGT. The V end lost 3 bases, the J end lost 2 bases, and 6 bases lay between the germline ends. CDR3 length: 13 residues. The CDR3 DNA sequence: TGTGCCAGCAGTGATATGGCCACAGATACGCAGTATTTT. Protein sequence: CASSDMATDTQYF.

The V call is TRBV10-1, the J call TRBJ2-5, with TRBD2 matching 13 bases. The end of the DNA is better explained by TRBJ2-7, so the J call may be wrong. The length of the CDR3 is 15 residues. The germline V gene has CDR1 WNHNN and CDR2 SYGVQD (reference sequence). CDR3 sequence: CASRSTSGRLREQYF. DNA for the CDR3: TGCGCCAGCAGATCGACTAGCGGGAGGCTGCGCGAGCAGTACTTC.

CDR3 sequence: CASSLETTADNSPLHF. The CDR3 region has the DNA TGTGCCAGCAGCCTAGAAACGACAGCCGATAATTCACCCCTCCACTTT. The chain employs TRBV4-2 and TRBJ1-6; a weak D match, TRBD1 (5 bases). Germline V gene data show CDR1 as LGHNA and CDR2 as YNFKEQ. The CDR3 is 16 amino acids. V was shortened by 4 bases and J by 5 bases, with 15 bases between the two germline ends.

In its sample, this clone was seen a few times. J is TRBJ2-7 and V is TRBV5-6; possibly TRBD2 for D (6 bases). This CDR3 comprises 13 residues. Germline V lookup: CDR1 SGHDT, CDR2 YYEEEE. Trimming left V 4 bases short and J 3 bases short, with 11 bases between. This CDR3 is CASSLPTSYEQYF. CDR3 nucleotides: TGTGCCAGCAGCCTACCGACTAGCTACGAGCAGTACTTC. The whole variable domain, filled in from reference TRBV5-6 and TRBJ2-7, reads DAGVTQSPTHLIKTRGQQVTLRCSPKSGHDTVSWYQQALGQGPQFIFQYYEEEERQRGNFPDRFSGHQFPNYSSELNVNALLLGDSALYLCASSLPTSYEQYFGPGTRLTVT.